This TCR beta chain was profiled in a study of shared clonotypes between healthy human individuals. As defined, naive CD8 cells were CD45RO-negative and positively selected for CCR7, with terminally differentiated effector memory CD45RA+ cells excluded. The donors were all Caucasian adults (living in Nashville, Tennessee). Template for every sorted-subset replicate PCR totaled about 200 ng DNA, some 30,000 T cell genomes. Assay used: immunoSEQ multiplex PCR; TCRdb lists only in-frame clones, some missing. The sample records about 2.1 million clones, about 93% being singletons. Sequencing was performed on naive CD8+ T cells from PBMCs. The sequence came from a man aged 18 to 35 in good health. Some clones in this sample may be carry-over from other donors' samples.

This CDR3 reads CASQQGVNTEAFF. CDR3 nucleotide sequence: TGTGCCAGTCAACAGGGGGTGAACACTGAAGCTTTCTTT. The rearrangement uses TRBV19 and TRBJ1-1, with 8 positions matching TRBD1. Germline V gene lookup returns CDR1 LNHDA and CDR2 SQIVND (reference sequence). This CDR3 region has 13 residues. J lost 0 bases, V lost 8 bases, and 2 bases had no gene match.